The rows below give T cell receptor beta chains drawn from one sample of a study of post-analysis software for immune sequencing data. TCRdb itself ran the PCR reads through MiXCR, one entry per CDR3 protein. This table has roughly 540,000 distinct CDR3 sequences, around a third appearing once. The sample was blood. These TCRs come from a girl aged 2 to 17 with multiple sclerosis. Each CDR3 is given with its conserved first and last residue. The order of the fields is D gene, clone size, V gene, J gene, CDR3 DNA, CDR3 protein. The D gene is left open where the match is weak. Expanded clones get a size class; other rows say once, few or many, or leave the size out.

D: TRBD1; size: NA; V: TRBV5-1; J: TRBJ1-1; DNA: TGCGCCAGCAGCTTGAATGTCGCAGGGGGGGGCACTGAAGCTTTCTTT; CDR3: CASSLNVAGGGTEAFF
D: NA; size: NA; V: TRBV13; J: TRBJ2-7; DNA: TGTGCCAGCAGCTTGTCGGGGGAAGGTGGCTACGAGCAGTACTTC; CDR3: CASSLSGEGGYEQYF
D: NA; size: NA; V: TRBV5-1; J: TRBJ2-1; DNA: TGCGCCAGCAGCTTGGCGGGGTTTGGAAATGAGCAGTTCTTC; CDR3: CASSLAGFGNEQFF
D: NA; size: few; V: TRBV5-1; J: TRBJ2-3; DNA: TGCGCCAGCAGGCGGCGCACAGATACGCAGTATTTT; CDR3: CASRRRTDTQYF
D: NA; size: NA; V: TRBV5-1; J: TRBJ2-7; DNA: TGCGCCAGCAGCTTGGACGCTGGACTTAGCTACGAGCAGTACTTC; CDR3: CASSLDAGLSYEQYF
D: NA; size: NA; V: TRBV18; J: TRBJ2-5; DNA: TGTGCCAGCTCACCCACGGCCGAGACCCAGTACTTC; CDR3: CASSPTAETQYF
D: NA; size: few; V: TRBV29-1; J: TRBJ1-1; DNA: TGCAGCGCCCCCGGGGGGGGGAACACTGAAGCTTTCTTT; CDR3: CSAPGGGNTEAFF
D: NA; size: NA; V: TRBV28; J: TRBJ1-1; DNA: TGTGCCAGCAGTTCCCTCGATGAAGCTTTCTTT; CDR3: CASSSLDEAFF
D: NA; size: NA; V: TRBV20-1; J: TRBJ2-7; DNA: TGCAGTGCTAGAGATAGGAGGAGCTCCTACGAGCAGTACTTC; CDR3: CSARDRRSSYEQYF
D: TRBD2; size: few; V: TRBV7-8; J: TRBJ2-5; DNA: TGTGCCAGCAGCTGGTCGGGACTAGCGGGGGGCGGGAAGACCCAGTACTTC; CDR3: CASSWSGLAGGGKTQYF
D: NA; size: few; V: TRBV2; J: TRBJ2-1; DNA: TGTGCCAGCACCGGGGGCTACCTCAATGAGCAGTTCTTC; CDR3: CASTGGYLNEQFF
D: NA; size: NA; V: TRBV4-1; J: TRBJ1-6; DNA: TGCGCCAGCAGCCAAGTCCGGCAGTCACCCCTCCACTTT; CDR3: CASSQVRQSPLHF
D: NA; size: few; V: TRBV5-1; J: TRBJ1-2; DNA: TGCGCCAGCAGCCCCCAAGTAAGGCGGTTGGGGGAAGGCGGCTACACCTTC; CDR3: CASSPQVRRLGEGGYTF
D: NA; size: NA; V: TRBV12-3/TRBV12-4; J: TRBJ1-1; DNA: TGTGCCAGCAACCCCGAACGGGGGGGGAGCACTGAAGCTTTCTTT; CDR3: CASNPERGGSTEAFF
D: NA; size: NA; V: TRBV4-1; J: TRBJ2-3; DNA: TGCGCCAGCAGCCAAGAGCTCACGGATACGCAGTATTTT; CDR3: CASSQELTDTQYF
D: NA; size: once; V: TRBV15; J: TRBJ1-5; DNA: TGTGCCACCAGCCCTGGGATCACGGGACTGTACAATCAGCCCCAGCATTTT; CDR3: CATSPGITGLYNQPQHF
D: TRBD2; size: few; V: TRBV6-5; J: TRBJ2-2; DNA: TGTGCCAGCAGTTACTCGGGACTAGCGGGGCACCGGGTCACCGGGGAGCTGTTTTTT; CDR3: CASSYSGLAGHRVTGELFF
D: TRBD2; size: few; V: TRBV5-1; J: TRBJ2-5; DNA: TGCGCCAGCAGCCCGGGAGCGGGGCCCCAAGAGACCCAGTACTTC; CDR3: CASSPGAGPQETQYF
D: TRBD2; size: NA; V: TRBV5-1; J: TRBJ2-3; DNA: TGCGCCAGCAGCTTGTCTCTAGCGGCATCAGATACGCAGTATTTT; CDR3: CASSLSLAASDTQYF
D: NA; size: many; V: TRBV4-1; J: TRBJ1-2; DNA: TGCGCCAGCAGTCAACCTAACTATGGCTACACCTTC; CDR3: CASSQPNYGYTF
D: NA; size: NA; V: TRBV4-1; J: TRBJ1-2; DNA: TGCGCCAGCAGCCAAGGCCCAGTTAGTGGAGGCTATGGCTACACCTTC; CDR3: CASSQGPVSGGYGYTF
D: TRBD1; size: NA; V: TRBV29-1; J: TRBJ2-7; DNA: TGCAGCGTGCCGGGACAGGTGATCTCCGAGCAGTACTTC; CDR3: CSVPGQVISEQYF
D: NA; size: NA; V: TRBV10-3; J: TRBJ2-3; DNA: TGTGCCACCCTCGGGACCCAAAGTAGCACAGATACGCAGTATTTT; CDR3: CATLGTQSSTDTQYF
D: NA; size: many; V: TRBV5-1; J: TRBJ2-3; DNA: TGTGCCAGCAGCTTAGCGGCTAGCACAGATACGCAGTATTTT; CDR3: CASSLAASTDTQYF
D: TRBD2; size: NA; V: TRBV7-6; J: TRBJ2-1; DNA: TGTGCCAGCAGCTTAGGGGCGGGGGGGCCAGATGAGCAGTTCTTC; CDR3: CASSLGAGGPDEQFF
D: TRBD2; size: NA; V: TRBV3-1; J: TRBJ2-1; DNA: TGTGCCAGCCAAGGAAGAAGCGGGGGGTTATTCAATGAGCAGTTCTTC; CDR3: CASQGRSGGLFNEQFF
D: TRBD2; size: many; V: TRBV2; J: TRBJ2-1; DNA: TGTGCCAGCAGTGATGAGGCACTAGCGGCCAATGAGCAGTTCTTC; CDR3: CASSDEALAANEQFF
D: NA; size: NA; V: TRBV7-9; J: TRBJ2-2; DNA: TGTGCCAGCAGCTTCCCCGAGTCCGGGGAGCTGTTTTTT; CDR3: CASSFPESGELFF
D: NA; size: few; V: TRBV10-3; J: TRBJ2-1; DNA: TGTGCCGCCGACCCTGGTTACTCCTACAATGAGCAGTTCTTC; CDR3: CAADPGYSYNEQFF
D: NA; size: NA; V: TRBV6-5; J: TRBJ1-2; DNA: TGTGCCAGCAGTTACTCGCCGGAAACTAACTATGGCTACACCTTC; CDR3: CASSYSPETNYGYTF
D: TRBD2; size: few; V: TRBV7-2; J: TRBJ2-5; DNA: TGTGCCAGCAGCTCAAGCGGGGGGGCCGAAGAGACCCAGTACTTC; CDR3: CASSSSGGAEETQYF
D: NA; size: NA; V: TRBV9; J: TRBJ2-7; DNA: TGTGCCAGCAGCGTAGCACAGGGTTTTGACGAGCAGTACTTC; CDR3: CASSVAQGFDEQYF
D: TRBD1; size: few; V: TRBV3-1; J: TRBJ2-4; DNA: TGTGCCAGCAGCCCCGGGACAGGGGCGAACATTCAGTACTTC; CDR3: CASSPGTGANIQYF
D: NA; size: NA; V: TRBV27; J: TRBJ2-5; DNA: TGTGCCAGCAGTTTATCGTTCCCCTTAGCGTCGGACGGGGAGACCCAGTACTTC; CDR3: CASSLSFPLASDGETQYF
D: NA; size: few; V: TRBV20-1; J: TRBJ1-2; DNA: TGCAGTGCTAGATGGGGAAGTGGGGGCTACACCTTC; CDR3: CSARWGSGGYTF
D: NA; size: NA; V: TRBV12-3/TRBV12-4; J: TRBJ2-2; DNA: TGTGCCAGCAGTTTATGGGGATTGACCGGGGAGCTGTTTTTT; CDR3: CASSLWGLTGELFF
D: TRBD2; size: NA; V: TRBV20-1; J: TRBJ2-1; DNA: TGCAGTGCCGGACTAGGCTCCTACAATGAGCAGTTCTTC; CDR3: CSAGLGSYNEQFF
D: NA; size: NA; V: TRBV5-1; J: TRBJ2-1; DNA: TGCGCCACGACTTGGGGTAGCGCGGACAATGAGCAGTTCTTC; CDR3: CATTWGSADNEQFF
D: NA; size: many; V: TRBV20-1; J: TRBJ2-1; DNA: TGCAGTGCTAGTCCCGAGGGGTGGCCCTCCTACAATGAGCAGTTCTTC; CDR3: CSASPEGWPSYNEQFF
D: NA; size: NA; V: TRBV7-9; J: TRBJ1-2; DNA: TGTGCCAGCAGCTTAGACACAGACCCTAACTATGGCTACACCTTC; CDR3: CASSLDTDPNYGYTF
D: NA; size: many; V: TRBV20-1; J: TRBJ2-3; DNA: TGCAGTGCTAGAGATATGGAGCCAGGAGGGAATACGCAGTATTTT; CDR3: CSARDMEPGGNTQYF
D: NA; size: few; V: TRBV24-1; J: TRBJ2-1; DNA: TGTGCCACCAGTGATTCAGGAGCCAATGAGCAGTTCTTC; CDR3: CATSDSGANEQFF